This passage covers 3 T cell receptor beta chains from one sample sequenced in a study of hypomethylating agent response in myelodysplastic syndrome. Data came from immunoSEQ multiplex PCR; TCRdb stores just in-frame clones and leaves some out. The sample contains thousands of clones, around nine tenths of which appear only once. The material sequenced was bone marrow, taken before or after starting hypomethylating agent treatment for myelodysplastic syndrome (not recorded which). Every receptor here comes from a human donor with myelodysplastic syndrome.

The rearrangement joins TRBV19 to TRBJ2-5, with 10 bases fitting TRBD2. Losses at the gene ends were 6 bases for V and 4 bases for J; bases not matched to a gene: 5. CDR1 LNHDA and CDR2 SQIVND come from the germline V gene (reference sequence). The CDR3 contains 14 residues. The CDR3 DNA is TGTGCCAGTAGCCAAAGGACTAGCGGAGAGACCCAGTACTTC. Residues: CASSQRTSGETQYF.

The CDR3 region is CASSLASGRAGEQYF. The CDR3 DNA follows: TGTGCCAGCAGCTTAGCCAGCGGGAGGGCCGGGGAGCAGTACTTC. The chain is built from TRBV7-2 and TRBJ2-7; 10 bases agree with TRBD2. From germline, CDR1 is SGHTA and CDR2 FQGNSA. This CDR3 has 15 residues. V lost 0 bases to trimming and J lost 7 bases; unmatched junction nucleotides: 6.

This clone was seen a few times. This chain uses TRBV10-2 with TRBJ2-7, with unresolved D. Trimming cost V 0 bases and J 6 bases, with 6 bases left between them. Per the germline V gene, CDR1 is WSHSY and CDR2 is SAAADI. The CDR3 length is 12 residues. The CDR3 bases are TGCGCCAGCAGTGAGTCGGGTGTCGAGCAGTACGTC. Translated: CASSESGVEQYV.